This T cell receptor beta chain came from a study of molecular identifiers for immune sequencing clone quantification (dated by TCRdb to 2016 to 2018). For context, the study as a whole: For a replicate experiment, RNA from roughly 18,000 or 92,000 naive CD8 T cells was divided into five aliquots, and four of the five aliquots were sequenced. This methods study benchmarked molecular-identifier clustering-based TCR repertoire sequencing (MIDCIRS) and TCR RNA copy counting, using CD8 T cells to do so. Findings and caveats that apply to the study as a whole: Spiked-in Jurkat TCR RNA equal to a single cell's worth was reported to be detectable even within one million naive CD8 T cells. The sizes of highly expanded clones could end up underestimated when identical TCR molecules share a barcode. About 2.9 recovered TCR RNA copies per cell were obtained by modeling, versus about ten by digital PCR, implying a capture efficiency of approximately 30%. In CMV-specific effector cells, over 98% of molecules were held by clones above 20 RNA copies, whereas under 1% of molecules were held by such clones in naive cells. Naive libraries contained spiked-in Jurkat TCR RNA (approximately nine copies' worth), which is not part of the donor repertoire. When barcode sub-clustering was omitted, TCR diversity was inflated by chimeric consensus sequences, with chimeras reaching as high as 47%.

Libraries of naive CD8 T cells were built from approximately 22,000 to 940,000 sorted cells, with 10%, 30% or 50% of the purified RNA used. Naive CD8 T cells, defined as CD8+CD4-CCR7+CD45RA+, were FACS-sorted into RLT Plus buffer on a BD FACSAria II. To test detection sensitivity, Jurkat RNA equal to ten TCR copies was added to samples of about 20,000-1,000,000 naive CD8 T cells. CD8 T cells were enriched using RosetteSep CD8+ T Cell Enrichment Cocktail and Ficoll-Paque, and the enriched cells then underwent ACK red cell lysis. This clonotype has a count of ten or more. What antigen it recognizes has not been identified. No per-base quality is available; no much larger clone lies one base away. At the junction V is shortened by 3 bases and J by 5 bases, with 8 bases in between. The germline V gene provides CDR1 SGDLS and CDR2 YYNGEE. CDR3 length: 12 amino acids, cysteine to phenylalanine. CDR3 DNA only is kept here, 36 bases in frame from base 1.

Library creation used PCR. The data were produced on an Illumina HiSeq 4000. Preparation of bulk TCR libraries followed a previously described approach, with the TCR primers listed in Table S5. Total RNA was purified with the Qiagen AllPrep DNA/RNA kit. Before analysis, reads from multiple sequencing runs of the same library were pooled. The authors' analysis ran thus. Reads were retained only if their TCR constant sequence matched exactly, and those retained reads were trimmed to 150 nt and grouped according to their 12-nt molecular barcodes. Within each barcode group, reads were sub-clustered at a 15% Levenshtein threshold, and quality-weighted consensus sequences were built per RNA molecule. Non-functional sequences were excluded, and lower-count sequences lying one edit away from another sequence were also excluded. Based on fitting two negative binomial distributions, any barcode sub-cluster with under 20% of the maximum read count was discarded. TCRdb trimmed public reads at Q25 via fastp, called clones via MiXCR and kept in-frame beta chains. CDR3 protein duplicates are merged, each entry listing the most common genes and DNA. These V and J calls originate from TCRdb's pipeline instead of the authors' own analysis. The sample records some 70,000 distinct CDR3 sequences, about a sixth of which are singletons. Jointly, the top ten make up about 1.5% of the sample.

In this chain, TRBV9 is recombined with TRBJ1-1; the D gene remains uncertain. The sequence was collected from a human donor in good health. Some libraries in this study had Jurkat cell RNA spiked in. Sequenced material: naive CD8+ T cells from blood, with Jurkat cell RNA spiked in. Sample cell subset or site, as interpreted from the label and publication: FACS-sorted CD8+CD4-CCR7+CD45RA+ naive T cells. The encoded CDR3 is CASSAYGTEAFF. Here is the DNA: TGTGCCAGCAGCGCCTACGGGACTGAAGCTTTCTTT.